One and the same sample provided the 9 T cell receptor beta chains below, sequenced in a study of OX40 agonist ivuxolimab in advanced cancers. Sequencing used immunoSEQ multiplex PCR; TCRdb keeps in-frame clones, though not all of them. The sample lists some 87,000 clones, about 92% seen once, with around 1.5% in the top ten. The source material was CD4+ or CD8+ T cells sorted from blood, sampled in a trial of the OX40 agonist ivuxolimab. The receptors originated from an adult with an advanced solid tumor such as melanoma, head and neck, liver or kidney cancer.

This clone was found once. This sequence joins TRBV9 and TRBJ2-1, with TRBD2 matching over 7 bases. The length of the CDR3 is 15 residues. Trimming removed 0 bases from V and 5 bases from J; junction bases left unmatched: 5. CDR1 SGDLS and CDR2 YYNGEE come from the germline V gene. The CDR3 loop is CASSVGGSINNEQFF. The CDR3 nucleotides are TGTGCCAGCAGCGTAGGCGGGAGCATTAACAATGAGCAGTTCTTC.

The chain carries TRBV6-6 and TRBJ1-2, with D maybe TRBD1 (6 bases). The germline CDR1 and CDR2 sequences are MNHNY and SVGAGI (reference sequence). CDR3 length equals 13 residues. Trimming took 5 bases from V and 2 from J, leaving 9 bases between them. The CDR3 loop is CASSRTANYGYTF. The CDR3 nucleotides are TGTGCCAGCAGTCGGACAGCAAACTATGGCTACACCTTC.

This sequence joins TRBV18 and TRBJ2-7, with 8 bases aligning to TRBD2. Germline V gives CDR1 KGHSH, CDR2 LQKENI. V trimming: 2 bases; J trimming: 2 bases; junction bases outside the gene matches: 2. This CDR3 comprises 14 residues. CDR3 region: CASSPGLATYEQYF. CDR3 nucleotides: TGTGCCAGCTCACCAGGACTAGCTACCTACGAGCAGTACTTC.

V usage is TRBV6-6 and J usage is TRBJ2-7; 9 nucleotides align to TRBD2. Losses at the gene ends were 5 bases for V and 3 bases for J; bases not matched to a gene: 5. Germline assignment: CDR1 MNHNY and CDR2 SVGAGI (reference sequence). CDR3 size: 14 residues. CDR3 nucleotides: TGTGCCAGCAGTCCTAGCGGGGTTCACTACGAGCAGTACTTC. Its translation is CASSPSGVHYEQYF.

J is TRBJ1-1 and V is TRBV5-1; 7 nucleotides align to TRBD1. The trim removed 6 bases at V and 0 bases at J, leaving 2 bases unmatched. From germline, CDR1 is SGHRS and CDR2 YFSETQ. This CDR3 is 13 amino acids long. CDR3 region: CASKDRMNTEAFF. The CDR3, as DNA: TGCGCCAGCAAGGACAGGATGAACACTGAAGCTTTCTTT.

The chain links TRBV7-2 to TRBJ2-4, with 11 bases lining up with TRBD2. V lost 5 bases to trimming and J lost 5 bases; unmatched junction nucleotides: 2. The CDR3 length is 14 residues. Looked up from germline, CDR1 is SGHTA and CDR2 is FQGNSA. As DNA, the CDR3 is TGTGCCAGCAGCCCGGGACTAGCGGAAAACATTCAGTACTTC. The encoded protein is CASSPGLAENIQYF.

As DNA, the CDR3 is TGTGCCAGCAGCCCACTCGTGACTGAAGCTTTCTTT. This codes for CASSPLVTEAFF. The chain uses TRBV7-8 and TRBJ1-1; unclear D gene. The CDR3 covers 12 residues. Trimming cost V 5 bases and J 5 bases, with 9 bases left between them. CDR1 and CDR2 from the germline V gene are SGHVS and FQNEAQ.

The genes are TRBV4-3 and TRBJ1-1; D is unclear. CDR3 size: 15 residues. V was cut by 1 base and J by 0 bases, with 9 bases left in between. The germline gives CDR1 LGHNA, CDR2 YSLEER. The CDR3 nucleotides are TGCGCCAGCAGCCAAGTAGGGTGGATGAACACTGAAGCTTTCTTT. The encoded protein is CASSQVGWMNTEAFF.

The chain recombines TRBV11-3 with TRBJ2-1; a possible D gene is TRBD2 (6 bases). This CDR3 spans 15 amino acids. V was trimmed by 0 bases and J by 8 bases, leaving 14 bases between them. Per the germline V gene, CDR1 is SGHNT and CDR2 is YENEEA. The CDR3 here is CASSLDGGTDDEQFF. Written as DNA, the CDR3 is TGTGCCAGCAGCTTAGACGGCGGGACCGATGATGAGCAGTTCTTC.